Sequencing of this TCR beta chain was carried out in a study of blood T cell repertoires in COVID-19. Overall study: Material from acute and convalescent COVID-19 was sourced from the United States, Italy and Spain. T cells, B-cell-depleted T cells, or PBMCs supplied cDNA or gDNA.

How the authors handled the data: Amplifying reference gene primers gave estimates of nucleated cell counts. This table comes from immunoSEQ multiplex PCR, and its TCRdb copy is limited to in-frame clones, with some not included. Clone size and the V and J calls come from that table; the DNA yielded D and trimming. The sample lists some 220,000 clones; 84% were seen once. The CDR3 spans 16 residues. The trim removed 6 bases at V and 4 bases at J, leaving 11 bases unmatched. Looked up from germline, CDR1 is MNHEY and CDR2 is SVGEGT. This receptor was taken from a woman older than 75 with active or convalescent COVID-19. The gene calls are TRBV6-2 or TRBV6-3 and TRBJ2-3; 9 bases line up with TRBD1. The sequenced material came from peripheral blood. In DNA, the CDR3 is TGTGCCAGCAGCAAACCCGGACAGGGGTGGTCAGATACGCAGTATTTT. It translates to CASSKPGQGWSDTQYF.